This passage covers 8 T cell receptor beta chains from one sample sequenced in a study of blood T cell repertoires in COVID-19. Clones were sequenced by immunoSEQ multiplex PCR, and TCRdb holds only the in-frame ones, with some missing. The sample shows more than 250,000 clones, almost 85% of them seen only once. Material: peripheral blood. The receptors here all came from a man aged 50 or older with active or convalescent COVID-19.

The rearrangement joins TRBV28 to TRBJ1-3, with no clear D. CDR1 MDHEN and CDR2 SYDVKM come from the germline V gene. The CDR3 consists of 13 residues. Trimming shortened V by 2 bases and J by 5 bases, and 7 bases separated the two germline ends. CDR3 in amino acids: CASSLPFRNTIYF. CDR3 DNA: TGTGCCAGCAGTTTACCTTTTCGAAACACCATATATTTT.

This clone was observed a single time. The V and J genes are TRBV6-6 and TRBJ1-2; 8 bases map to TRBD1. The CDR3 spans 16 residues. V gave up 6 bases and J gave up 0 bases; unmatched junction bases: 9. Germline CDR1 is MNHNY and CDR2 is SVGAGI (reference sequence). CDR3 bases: TGTGCCAGCAGCGCCGTTGGACAGGGAGCTAACTATGGCTACACCTTC. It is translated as CASSAVGQGANYGYTF.

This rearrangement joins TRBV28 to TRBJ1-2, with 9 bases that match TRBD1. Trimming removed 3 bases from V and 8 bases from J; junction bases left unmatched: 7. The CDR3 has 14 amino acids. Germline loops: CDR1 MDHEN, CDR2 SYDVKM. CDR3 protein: CASSFTQGARGYTF. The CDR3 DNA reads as TGTGCCAGCAGTTTTACACAGGGGGCGCGGGGCTACACCTTC.

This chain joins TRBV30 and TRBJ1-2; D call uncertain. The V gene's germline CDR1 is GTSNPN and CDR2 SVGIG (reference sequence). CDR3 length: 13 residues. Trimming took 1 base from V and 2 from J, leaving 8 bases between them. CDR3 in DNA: TGTGCCTGGAGTGCCCCGGGGAACTATGGCTACACCTTC. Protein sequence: CAWSAPGNYGYTF. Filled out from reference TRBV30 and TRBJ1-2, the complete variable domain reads SQTIHQWPATLVQPVGSPLSLECTVEGTSNPNLYWYRQAAGRGLQLLFYSVGIGQISSEVPQNLSASRPQDRQFILSSKKLLLSDSGFYLCAWSAPGNYGYTFGSGTRLTVV.

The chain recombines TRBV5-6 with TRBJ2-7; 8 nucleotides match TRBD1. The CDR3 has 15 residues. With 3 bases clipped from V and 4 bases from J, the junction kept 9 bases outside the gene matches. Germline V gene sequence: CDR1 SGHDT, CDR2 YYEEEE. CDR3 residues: CASSSPRQGLYEQYF. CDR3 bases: TGTGCCAGCAGCTCTCCTCGACAGGGGTTATACGAGCAGTACTTC.

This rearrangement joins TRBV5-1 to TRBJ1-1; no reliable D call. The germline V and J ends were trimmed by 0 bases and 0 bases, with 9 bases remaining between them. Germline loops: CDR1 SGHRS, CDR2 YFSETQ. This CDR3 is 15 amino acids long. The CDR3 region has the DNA TGCGCCAGCAGCTTGGGGGGAGCGGTGAACACTGAAGCTTTCTTT. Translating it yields CASSLGGAVNTEAFF.

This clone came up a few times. The CDR3 protein is CASRMEITNEKLFF. The CDR3 nucleotides are TGTGCCAGCAGAATGGAGATCACTAATGAAAAACTGTTTTTT. The chain combines TRBV2 with TRBJ1-4; D unclear. The CDR3 runs 14 residues. The V gene's germline CDR1 is SNHLY and CDR2 FYNNEI. V was pared by 6 bases and J by 2 bases, with 10 bases between.

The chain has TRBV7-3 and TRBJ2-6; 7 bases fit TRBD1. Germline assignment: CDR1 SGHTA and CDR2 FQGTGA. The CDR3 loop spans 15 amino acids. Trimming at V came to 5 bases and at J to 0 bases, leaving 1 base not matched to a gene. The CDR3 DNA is TGTGCCAGCAGCCCAGGGGGCTCTGGGGCCAACGTCCTGACTTTC. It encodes CASSPGGSGANVLTF.